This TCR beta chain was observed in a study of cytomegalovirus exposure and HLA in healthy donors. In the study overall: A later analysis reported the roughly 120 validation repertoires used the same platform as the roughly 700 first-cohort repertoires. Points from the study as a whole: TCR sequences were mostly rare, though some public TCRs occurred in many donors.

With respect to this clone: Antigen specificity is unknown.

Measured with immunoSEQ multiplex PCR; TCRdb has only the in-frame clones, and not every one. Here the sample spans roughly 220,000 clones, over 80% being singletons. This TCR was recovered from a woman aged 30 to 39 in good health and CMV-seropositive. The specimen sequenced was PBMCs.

The CDR3 bases are TGTGCCAGCAGTTTCGATGGGACAGGGTCCTCCTACGAGCAGTACTTC. As protein: CASSFDGTGSSYEQYF. The V gene is TRBV2, the J gene TRBJ2-7; 9 bases are shared with TRBD1. CDR3 size: 16 residues. Germline V gene data show CDR1 as SNHLY and CDR2 as FYNNEI. Unmatched junction bases numbered 8, after V lost 5 bases and J lost 0 bases.